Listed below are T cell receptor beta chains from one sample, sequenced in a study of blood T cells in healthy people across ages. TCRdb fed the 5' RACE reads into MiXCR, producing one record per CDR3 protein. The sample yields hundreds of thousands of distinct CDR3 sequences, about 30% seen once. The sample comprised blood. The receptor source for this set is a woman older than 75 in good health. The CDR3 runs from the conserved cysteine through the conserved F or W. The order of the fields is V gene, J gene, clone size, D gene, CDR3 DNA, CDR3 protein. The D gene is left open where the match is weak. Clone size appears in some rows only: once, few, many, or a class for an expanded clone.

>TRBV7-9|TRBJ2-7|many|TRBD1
TGTGCCAGCAGCTTAGAAGGACAGGGAGGCCACGAGCAGTACTTC
CASSLEGQGGHEQYF
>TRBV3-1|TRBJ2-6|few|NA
TGTGCCAGCAGCCCCGCGGGCGGGGCCAACGTCCTGACTTTC
CASSPAGGANVLTF
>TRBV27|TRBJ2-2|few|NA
TGTGCCAGCAGGAATTCCGGGGAGCTGTTTTTT
CASRNSGELFF
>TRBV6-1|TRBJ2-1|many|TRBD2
TGTGCCAGCACCCTGATGCCTAGCGGGGGGGCAGGTAATGAGCAGTTCTTC
CASTLMPSGGAGNEQFF
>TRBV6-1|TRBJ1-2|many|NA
TGTGCCAGCAGTGAACGGGCGCTAGGCTATGGCTACACCTTC
CASSERALGYGYTF
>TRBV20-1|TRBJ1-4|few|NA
TGCAGTGCTAGCATAGGGGTTGAGGAAAAACGGTTTTTT
CSASIGVEEKRFF
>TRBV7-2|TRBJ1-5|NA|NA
TGTGCCAGCAGCTTATGGTTCAATCAGCCCCAGCATTTT
CASSLWFNQPQHF
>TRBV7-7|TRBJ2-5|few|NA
TGTGCCAGCAGCTTAGCCGACAGAGTGGAGACCCAGTACTTC
CASSLADRVETQYF
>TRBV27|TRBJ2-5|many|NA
TGTGCCAGCAGTTTACTGGCAGGGGAGGAGACCCAGTACTTC
CASSLLAGEETQYF
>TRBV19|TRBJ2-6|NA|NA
TGTGCCAGTCTTCCCGGGCCCTCTGGGGCCAACGTCCTGACTTTC
CASLPGPSGANVLTF
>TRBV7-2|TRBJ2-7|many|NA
TGTGCCAGCAGCAGAGACATCCTCCGGAGCTCCTACGAGCAGTACTTC
CASSRDILRSSYEQYF
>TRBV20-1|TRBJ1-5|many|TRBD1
TGCAGTGCTTTGAATACAGGGGGAAATCAGCCCCAGCATTTT
CSALNTGGNQPQHF
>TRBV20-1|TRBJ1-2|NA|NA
TGCAGTGCTAGAGATTGGCGTCCGGCTAACAGGGCCTATAGCTACACCTTC
CSARDWRPANRAYSYTF
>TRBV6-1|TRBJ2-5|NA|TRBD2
TGTGCCAGCAGTGTCACCGGGACTAGCGGCCAAGAGACCCAGTACTTC
CASSVTGTSGQETQYF
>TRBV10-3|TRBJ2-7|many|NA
TGTGCCATCAGGGGGGGACAGATCTACGAGCAGTACTTC
CAIRGGQIYEQYF
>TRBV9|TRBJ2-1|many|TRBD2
TGTGCCAGCAGCGTAGGCGGGGGGATCTACAATGAGCAGTTCTTC
CASSVGGGIYNEQFF
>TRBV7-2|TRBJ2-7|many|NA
TGTGCCAGCAGCCCGAGGGGGGGACTCCCCTACGAGCAGTACTTC
CASSPRGGLPYEQYF
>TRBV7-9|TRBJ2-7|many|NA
TGTGCCAGCAGCTTAGTCAGGTTTGGGGGGTACGAGCAGTACTTC
CASSLVRFGGYEQYF
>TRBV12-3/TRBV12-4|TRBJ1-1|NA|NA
TGTGCCAGCAGTTTAGCGAGCCGAACGGCGGAAGCTTTCTTT
CASSLASRTAEAFF
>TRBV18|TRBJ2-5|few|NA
TGTGCCAGCCCACTCCAAAACGGTGAAGAGACCCAGTACTTC
CASPLQNGEETQYF
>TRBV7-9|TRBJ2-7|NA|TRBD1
TGTGCCAGCAGCCTACCGGGACAGGGTATTAACGAGCAGTACTTC
CASSLPGQGINEQYF
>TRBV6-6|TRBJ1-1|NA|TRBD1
TGTGCCGGCCGACGACAGGGGAACACTGAAGCTTTCTTT
CAGRRQGNTEAFF
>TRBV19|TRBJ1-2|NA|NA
TGTGCCAGTAGTATTGGGGGGGTGCAGCGCGATGGCTACACCTTC
CASSIGGVQRDGYTF
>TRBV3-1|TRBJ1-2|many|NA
TGTGCCAGCAGCCAAGGGGGATATGGCTACACCTTC
CASSQGGYGYTF
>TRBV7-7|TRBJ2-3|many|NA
TGTGCTAGCAGCTTTCATGAGCGCTCAGATACGCAGTATTTT
CASSFHERSDTQYF
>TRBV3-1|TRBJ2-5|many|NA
TGTGCCAGCAGCCAAATTAGCTCCCAGCGGGAGACCCAGTACTTC
CASSQISSQRETQYF
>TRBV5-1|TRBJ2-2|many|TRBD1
TGCGCCAGCAGCAACCCGACAGGGGTGGCCCTCACCGGGGAGCTGTTTTTT
CASSNPTGVALTGELFF
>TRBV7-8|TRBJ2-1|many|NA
TGTGCCAGCAGCACCCCCCGTTCATCCTACAATGAGCAGTTCTTC
CASSTPRSSYNEQFF
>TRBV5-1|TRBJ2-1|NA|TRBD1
TGCGCCTGCGGTCGACAGGGAGTAACCTACAATGAGCAGTTCTTC
CACGRQGVTYNEQFF
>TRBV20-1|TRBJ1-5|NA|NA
TGCAGTGCTAGAGATGGTTTAGGGGTACGAGCTAGCAATCAGCCCCAGCATTTT
CSARDGLGVRASNQPQHF
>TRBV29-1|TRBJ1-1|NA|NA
TGCAGCGTTGGTCGGGGCATGAACACTGAAGCTTTCTTT
CSVGRGMNTEAFF
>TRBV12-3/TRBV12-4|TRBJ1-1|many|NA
TGTGCCAGCAGTCCAAGGATTATACCTTTGAACACTGAAGCTTTCTTT
CASSPRIIPLNTEAFF
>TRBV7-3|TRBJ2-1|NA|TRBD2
TGTGCCAGCAGCCGTCCCGGGACTAGTAAGCATGAGCAGTTCTTC
CASSRPGTSKHEQFF
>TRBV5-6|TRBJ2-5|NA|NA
TGTGCCAGCAGCCTCGGCAGGGTTCAGATAGAGACCCAGTACTTC
CASSLGRVQIETQYF
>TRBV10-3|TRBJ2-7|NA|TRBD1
TGTGCCATCAGTGGCGGGACAGGGTTACCCGACTACGAGCAGTACTTC
CAISGGTGLPDYEQYF
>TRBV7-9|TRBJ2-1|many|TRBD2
TGTGCCAGCAGCAAAGTAGGGGAGGGAGGTGAGCAGTTCTTC
CASSKVGEGGEQFF
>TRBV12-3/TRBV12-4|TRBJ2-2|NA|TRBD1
TGTGCCAGCAGCTCCGACAGGGCGAACACCGGGGAGCTGTTTTTT
CASSSDRANTGELFF
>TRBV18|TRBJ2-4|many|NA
TGTGCCAGCTCACCTGCCTACGGGAACATTCAGTACTTC
CASSPAYGNIQYF
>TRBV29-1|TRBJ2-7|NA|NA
TGCAGCGTGAACCGGGACGGCGACGAGCAGTACTTC
CSVNRDGDEQYF
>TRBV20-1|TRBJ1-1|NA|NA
TGCAGTGCTTTAAAATGGGACACTGAAGCTTTCTTT
CSALKWDTEAFF
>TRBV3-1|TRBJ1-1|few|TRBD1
TGTGCCAGCAGCCTACAGGGGAATGAAGCTTTCTTT
CASSLQGNEAFF
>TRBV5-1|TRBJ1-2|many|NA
TGCGCCAGCAGCTTGGCGGCGGCTATGGGAAGTGGCTACACCTTC
CASSLAAAMGSGYTF